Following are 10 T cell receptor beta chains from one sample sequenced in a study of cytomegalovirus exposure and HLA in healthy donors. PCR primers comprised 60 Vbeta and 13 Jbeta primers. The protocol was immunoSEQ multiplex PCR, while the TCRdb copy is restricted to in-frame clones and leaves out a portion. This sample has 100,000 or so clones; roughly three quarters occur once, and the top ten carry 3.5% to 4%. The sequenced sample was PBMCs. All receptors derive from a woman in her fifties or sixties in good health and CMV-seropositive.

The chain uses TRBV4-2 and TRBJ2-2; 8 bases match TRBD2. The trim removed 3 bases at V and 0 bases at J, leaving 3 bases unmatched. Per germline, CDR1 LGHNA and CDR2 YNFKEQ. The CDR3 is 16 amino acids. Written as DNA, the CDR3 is TGTGCCAGCAGCCACCCTAGCGGGTCGAACACCGGGGAGCTGTTTTTT. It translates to CASSHPSGSNTGELFF.

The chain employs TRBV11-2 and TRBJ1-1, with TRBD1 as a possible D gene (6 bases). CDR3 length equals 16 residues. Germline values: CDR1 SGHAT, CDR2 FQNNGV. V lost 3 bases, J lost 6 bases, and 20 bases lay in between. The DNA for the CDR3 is TGTGCCAGCAGCTTGCAGGGGACCCACCATAACGCTGAAGCTTTCTTT. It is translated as CASSLQGTHHNAEAFF. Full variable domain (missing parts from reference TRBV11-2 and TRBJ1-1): EAGVAQSPRYKIIEKRQSVAFWCNPISGHATLYWYQQILGQGPKLLIQFQNNGVVDDSQLPKDRFSAERLKGVDSTLKIQPAKLEDSAVYLCASSLQGTHHNAEAFFGQGTRLTVV.

The CDR3 DNA reads TGTGCCAGCAGTTCGGGCGGGGGAACGAAGCCCCAGCATTTT. This translates into CASSSGGGTKPQHF. The chain employs TRBV27 and TRBJ1-5; TRBD1 is a possible D gene (5 bases). This CDR3 contains 14 residues. V shed 4 bases and J shed 8 bases, with 15 bases lying between them. Germline CDR1 MNHEY, CDR2 SMNVEV (reference sequence).

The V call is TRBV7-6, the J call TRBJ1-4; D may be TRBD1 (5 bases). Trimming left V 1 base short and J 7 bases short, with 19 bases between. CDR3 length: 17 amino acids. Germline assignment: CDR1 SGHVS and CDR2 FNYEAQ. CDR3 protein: CASSLEMAGLLGEKLFF. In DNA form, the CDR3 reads TGTGCCAGCAGCTTAGAAATGGCAGGGTTATTAGGTGAAAAACTGTTTTTT.

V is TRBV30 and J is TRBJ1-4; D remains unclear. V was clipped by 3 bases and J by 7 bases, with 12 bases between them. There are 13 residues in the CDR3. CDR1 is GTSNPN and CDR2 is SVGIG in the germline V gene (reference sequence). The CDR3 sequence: CAWRRTELEKLFF. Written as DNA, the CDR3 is TGTGCCTGGAGAAGAACAGAGCTTGAAAAACTGTTTTTT.

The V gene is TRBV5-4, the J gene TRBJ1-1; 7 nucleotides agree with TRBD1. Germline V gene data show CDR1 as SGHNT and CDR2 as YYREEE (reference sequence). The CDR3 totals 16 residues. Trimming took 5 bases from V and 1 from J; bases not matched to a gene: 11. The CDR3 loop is CASSPITGASNTEAFF. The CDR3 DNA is TGTGCCAGCAGTCCTATCACAGGGGCCTCGAACACTGAAGCTTTCTTT.

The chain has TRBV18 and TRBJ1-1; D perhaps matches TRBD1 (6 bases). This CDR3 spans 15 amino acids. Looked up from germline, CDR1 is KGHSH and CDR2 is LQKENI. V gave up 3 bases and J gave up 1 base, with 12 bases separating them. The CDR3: CASSPDRHQNTEAFF. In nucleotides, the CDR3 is TGTGCCAGCTCACCCGACAGGCATCAGAACACTGAAGCTTTCTTT. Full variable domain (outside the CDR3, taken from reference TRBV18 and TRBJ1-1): NAGVMQNPRHLVRRRGQEARLRCSPMKGHSHVYWYRQLPEEGLKFMVYLQKENIIDESGMPKERFSAEFPKEGPSILRIQQVVRGDSAAYFCASSPDRHQNTEAFFGQGTRLTVV.

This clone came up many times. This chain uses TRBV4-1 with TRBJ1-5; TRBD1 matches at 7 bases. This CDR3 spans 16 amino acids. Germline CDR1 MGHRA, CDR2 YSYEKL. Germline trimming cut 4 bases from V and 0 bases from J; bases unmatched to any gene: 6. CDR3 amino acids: CASSPRDRVSNQPQHF. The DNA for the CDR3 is TGCGCCAGCAGCCCCCGAGACAGGGTTAGCAATCAGCCCCAGCATTTT.

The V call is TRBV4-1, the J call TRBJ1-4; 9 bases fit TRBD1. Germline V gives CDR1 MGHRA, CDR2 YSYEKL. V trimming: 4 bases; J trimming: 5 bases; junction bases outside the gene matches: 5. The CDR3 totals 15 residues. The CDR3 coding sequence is TGCGCCAGCAGCCTTGCCGGGACAGGGAATGAAAAACTGTTTTTT. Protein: CASSLAGTGNEKLFF.

The CDR3 sequence: CASSPPGTTETQYF. The DNA of the CDR3 is TGTGCCAGCTCACCTCCGGGGACTACCGAGACCCAGTACTTC. This chain uses TRBV18 with TRBJ2-5, with TRBD2 identical over 7 bases. This CDR3 is 14 amino acids long. Per germline, CDR1 KGHSH and CDR2 LQKENI. V trimming: 3 bases; J trimming: 5 bases; junction bases outside the gene matches: 6.